This record concerns one T cell receptor beta chain sequence. The antigen remains unidentified. The CDR3 is 15 residues long. The ends were cut back, 2 bases at V and 5 bases at J, with 15 bases in the middle. CDR1 and CDR2 (germline): LNHNV, YYDKDF (reference sequence). The sample comes from a study of T cell repertoires in cytomegalovirus infection. For the study at large: CMV epitopes that were recently identified and HLA-C-restricted were used alongside well-studied HLA-B-restricted ones. It can be stated that public TCR beta signatures indicated CMV infection as well as a matching HLA type.

General study points: Cumulative public TCR beta family frequency identified CMV carriers with the relevant HLA.

TCRdb recomputed calls from the reads with MiXCR, one row per CDR3 protein. The sample carries about 830,000 distinct CDR3 sequences, about 30% recorded once. The source is a human donor in good health (CMV status not recorded). Some clones in this sample may be carry-over from other donors' samples. This rearrangement joins TRBV15 to TRBJ1-2; tentative D call: TRBD1 (5 bases). The sequences come from cultured CD8+ T cells from PBMCs, collected from culture after CMV antigen stimulation. In DNA form, the CDR3 reads TGTGCCACCAGCAGAAGACGGCAGGGAGGTTATGGCTACACCTTC. It yields the protein CATSRRRQGGYGYTF.